Described below is a single TCR beta chain sequence and its context. Its antigen remains undetermined. No per-base quality is available; no much larger clone lies one base away. The data are from a study of blood T cell repertoires in COVID-19 (dated by TCRdb to about 2020). General notes on the study: Samples covering the acute and convalescent phases of COVID-19 were provided by collaborators in the United States, Italy and Spain. Nearly every sample came with metadata listing a de-identified subject ID, COVID-19 status, age in years and sex. The repertoires were released in a freely available public database intended as a resource for research on the immune response to SARS-CoV-2. The samples were drawn from the first 160 participants of the ongoing ImmuneRACE study and from 1,254 subjects provided by 6 global collaborators. Subjects who had been exposed to COVID-19, were actively infected with it, or had recovered from it provided the deeply sampled blood TCRbeta repertoires that made up the dataset. HLA class I and class II types, where available, came from metadata supplied by the sample provider rather than from assay-based typing. The material from the prospective study consisted of cDNA or gDNA derived from T cells, B-cell-depleted T cells, or PBMCs. Overall study results and their limits: Clinical and demographic metadata were provided uncurated, with the amount varying by source and participant.

Enrolling through a virtual design, the prospective study's participants ranged in age from roughly 18 to 90 years and lived across approximately 25 United States geographic areas. In the prospective study, cohorts were assigned on the basis of participant-reported clinical history obtained from a screening survey and a study questionnaire. ImmuneRACE Cohort 3 recovered participants were defined by two consecutive negative NP/OP PCR tests, healthcare professional clearance, or symptom resolution. In the prospective study, mobile phlebotomists collected whole blood, serum and a nasopharyngeal or oropharyngeal swab from each participant. Over a roughly two-month period, participants in the prospective study had the option of providing additional blood draws and questionnaires. Before DNA extraction, prospective study blood samples were shipped either frozen or at room temperature. TCRbeta CDR3 regions were amplified from genomic DNA by means of the immunoSEQ Assay, a bias-controlled multiplex PCR. The authors' analysis ran thus. The number of nucleated cells in each sample was estimated from the amplification of reference gene primers within the assay. Sequence reads were collapsed and filtered to measure the absolute abundance of every unique TCRbeta CDR3 rearrangement. For each sample, productive Simpson clonality was calculated by taking the square root of Simpson's diversity index across productive rearrangements. Here the immuneACCESS table is served through TCRdb, limited to in-frame sequences with V and J called. Missing clones are a known gap in these copies; in checked studies unresolved V genes cover under half, and the rest lacks a known reason. The DNA was the basis for D and trimming; V, J and clone size are from that table. For this sample the table gives hundreds of thousands of clones, of which more than 80% were detected only once. The ten largest clones capture 0.95% to 1.5% of the sample.

This clonotype originated in a man in his thirties or forties who had recovered from COVID-19. The sample comprised PBMCs or T cells enriched from blood (not recorded which).

This receptor has the CDR3 CASSSAEGVSNEQFF. The nucleotide sequence is given as TGCGCCAGCAGCTCCGCGGAGGGAGTTAGCAATGAGCAGTTCTTC. Recombination connected TRBV5-1 to TRBJ2-1, with a tentative D gene TRBD2 over 6 matching bases. From its cysteine to its phenylalanine, the CDR3 spans 15 amino acids. The CDR3 DNA has 45 bases and is translated from base 1. Between the V and J ends, shortened by 3 bases and 6 bases respectively, the junction contains 16 bases. The germline V gene encodes CDR1 SGHRS and CDR2 YFSETQ.